This T cell receptor (beta chain) was captured in a study of human T cells and chemical hapten exposure (dated by TCRdb to the early 2020s). For context, the study as a whole: For sensitization, 2% DPC in acetone was applied to a roughly 2 cm by roughly 2 cm area of upper inner arm skin. For TCR sequencing, blood came from 25 to 35 alopecia patients at anywhere from one to four time points (pre-sensitization, 2, 6 and 24 weeks). Libraries were pooled for sequencing, and variation in per-sample TCR yields was attributed mainly to small differences in library volumes within the pool. Peripheral blood TCR repertoire changes were tracked in vivo in alopecia patients during primary and secondary sensitization to the hapten diphenylcyclopropenone (DPC). Patients additionally received weekly therapeutic DPC doses to the scalp throughout the approximately 25-week study period. Blood samples were taken from patients before sensitization (week 0) and at 2, 6 and about 24 weeks after DPC sensitization. Alopecia areata with under or over 50% scalp involvement, alopecia totalis and alopecia universalis were represented in the patient cohort, which was mostly female. Patch testing was done on the upper back using Finn chambers containing 0.01% DPC, and results were scored after 6 days according to International Contact Dermatitis Research Group standards.

The sample's time point, from its label and the paper: pre-sensitization, week 0. Read against the paper, the sample's treatment or condition label means: therapeutic diphenylcyclopropenone sensitization with weekly scalp DPC. At each patch-test visit, blood was drawn before the patch test was applied. Eligible patients were aged 18 to 70, diagnosed with alopecia, deemed suitable for DPC therapy, and excluded if pregnant. Unfractionated whole blood was collected in Tempus Blood RNA tubes, and total RNA was extracted from that blood. About this clonotype itself: Its cognate antigen has yet to be identified. No much larger clone is present one base from it, and per-base qualities are unavailable.

What the authors observed across the whole study: After repeated subsampling, changes were observed in the strength of the expansion versus patch-test correlation and in the threshold at which the correlation became significant. Compared with pre-sensitization or healthy control sets, expanded TCRs formed significantly more large CDR3 similarity clusters, which is consistent with antigen-driven responses. Patch test score was positively correlated with the number of PT1 expanded TCRs, with significance at thresholds 8, 16 and 32 but not at 4. DPC sensitization did not change how many TCRs were above 1 in 1000 frequency, and no evidence was found of alterations in global repertoire structure. Alopecia, a presumed autoimmune disease, was present in all patients, so the immune response of the patients might differ from that of healthy individuals.

The library was built by means of RACE. The reads were generated on a NextSeq 500. During library preparation, unique molecular identifiers were attached to individual cDNA molecules so that TCRs could be counted quantitatively and reproducibly. Both TCR alpha and TCR beta chains were sequenced from each blood RNA sample. For the original study's pipeline: The median number of TCRs per sample was roughly 94,000, ranging from about 23,224 to 690,600. V, J and CDR3 annotation of the TCR reads was performed with the Decombinator software suite. For the PS versus PT1 abundance plots, all samples were subsampled to the same number of TCRs (28,000). Expanded TCRs were defined as absent before sensitization and observed at least eight times at the 2-week time point. TCRdb reanalyzed the raw reads on its own, using fastp at Q25 for trimming and MiXCR for clone calling, and kept in-frame beta chains. Identical CDR3 proteins give one entry, which carries the most common genes and DNA. The V and J calls come from TCRdb's annotation, not from the publication. For this sample there are 30,000 to 40,000 distinct CDR3 sequences; 7.6% appear just once. The ten largest clonotypes hold around 1.4% of the sample.

Trimmed from V: 6 bases; trimmed from J: 9 bases; junction bases lacking a gene match: 5. The germline V gene (reference sequence) provides CDR1 MNHNY and CDR2 SVGAGI. The CDR3 numbers 12 residues from cysteine through phenylalanine. Just CDR3 DNA is preserved here, 36 bases in frame from base 1. The source of this sequence is a woman aged 50 to 60 with alopecia areata. Some clones in this sample may be carry-over from other donors' samples. Source: whole blood, taken in connection with sensitization to the hapten diphenylcyclopropenone (DPC). This sequence uses TRBV6-6 and TRBJ2-3, with 8 bases matching TRBD2. The nucleotide sequence reads TGTGCCAGCAGGATTAGCGGGGAGACGCAGTATTTT. The resulting protein is CASRISGETQYF.